The T cell receptor beta chain described here comes from a study of regulatory T cells in long-lasting Graves disease. Arm-PCR with iRepertoire HTBI primers amplified the CDR3 regions for these TCR beta libraries. TCRdb re-analysed the multiplex PCR reads in MiXCR, keeping a single row per CDR3 protein. The repertoire holds about 420,000 distinct CDR3 sequences, with about 15% as singletons. Study-wide points: Persistent-disease Graves' patients showed less TCR diversity than new cases.

On this clonotype itself: Its antigen is not known.

Time point here: newly diagnosed GD, antithyroid drugs for less than 3 months. RNA from PBMCs was the source of the TCR library. The CDR3 runs 17 residues. V lost 0 bases to trimming and J lost 6 bases; unmatched junction nucleotides: 10. CDR1 and CDR2 (germline): SGHRS, YFSETQ. These data were likewise used in another study, on T cells in Graves' hyperthyroidism and ophthalmopathy.

This rearrangement joins TRBV5-1 to TRBJ2-2; 8 bases align to TRBD2. The sequence was obtained from a woman under 30 with Graves disease. The starting material was peripheral blood mononuclear cells (PBMCs), obtained at new diagnosis, from a patient treated with antithyroid drugs. In DNA form, the CDR3 reads TGCGCCAGCAGCTTGGTTTCCAGCGGGAGTACCCCCGGGGAGCTGTTTTTT. It translates to CASSLVSSGSTPGELFF.